The 5 T cell receptor beta chains below were found in one sample sequenced in a study of cytomegalovirus exposure and HLA in healthy donors. The PCR used 60 Vbeta and 13 Jbeta primers. Sequencing was performed with immunoSEQ multiplex PCR; in TCRdb, only in-frame clones are kept and a portion is missing. The top ten clones hold 9% to 10% of a sample with about 140,000 clones, approximately 82% of them seen once. Sample: PBMCs. These receptors were obtained from a woman between 55 and 75 years old in good health and CMV-seropositive.

This clone was seen a single time. This chain joins TRBV9 and TRBJ2-5; 8 bases are a match to TRBD2. In germline, CDR1 is SGDLS, CDR2 YYNGEE. Trimming removed 1 base from V and 1 base from J; junction bases left unmatched: 6. CDR3 length: 16 amino acids. The CDR3 nucleotides are TGTGCCAGCAGCGTAAAGGCTAGCGGGTTCCAAGAGACCCAGTACTTC. Its protein is CASSVKASGFQETQYF.

The CDR3 spells CASSISAKNIQYF. The CDR3 DNA sequence: TGTGCCAGTAGTATTTCGGCCAAAAACATTCAGTACTTC. V usage is TRBV19 and J usage is TRBJ2-4; D remains ambiguous. The germline V and J ends were trimmed by 3 bases and 1 base, with 4 bases remaining between them. The germline V gene has CDR1 LNHDA and CDR2 SQIVND (reference sequence). The CDR3 runs 13 residues. Together with reference TRBV19 and TRBJ2-4, the CDR3 gives the full variable domain: DGGITQSPKYLFRKEGQNVTLSCEQNLNHDAMYWYRQDPGQGLRLIYYSQIVNDFQKGDIAEGYSVSREKKESFPLTVTSAQKNPTAFYLCASSISAKNIQYFGAGTRLSVL.

The rearrangement joins TRBV18 to TRBJ1-5; 7 bases align to TRBD1. This CDR3 comprises 15 residues. CDR1 KGHSH and CDR2 LQKENI come from the germline V gene. The V segment lost 3 bases and the J segment 7 bases; nucleotides outside the gene matches: 9. This chain's CDR3 is CASSPFETQGQPQHF. CDR3 bases: TGTGCCAGCTCACCCTTCGAGACACAGGGGCAGCCCCAGCATTTT.

The V and J genes are TRBV27 and TRBJ2-3, with 10 bases that match TRBD2. CDR1 MNHEY and CDR2 SMNVEV come from the germline V gene (reference sequence). This CDR3 comprises 18 residues. The ends lost 5 bases at V and 5 bases at J; junction bases unmatched: 16. This chain's CDR3 is CASSTPGGAGGPGDTQYF. CDR3 DNA: TGTGCCAGCAGTACGCCCGGAGGAGCGGGAGGGCCCGGAGATACGCAGTATTTT.

The rearrangement joins TRBV30 to TRBJ2-1; possibly TRBD2 for D (6 bases). Germline V gene lookup returns CDR1 GTSNPN and CDR2 SVGIG (reference sequence). The CDR3 covers 13 residues. Trimming cost V 5 bases and J 5 bases, with 13 bases left between them. This chain's CDR3 is CAWAGLANNEQFF. CDR3 DNA: TGTGCCTGGGCGGGGCTTGCGAACAATGAGCAGTTCTTC.